A selection of T cell receptor beta chains follows, all from one sample in a study of T cell responses to AZD1222 COVID-19 vaccine. Only in-frame clones appear in the TCRdb table, and some are missing; sequencing was by immunoSEQ multiplex PCR. In the table there are about 160,000 clones, more than 85% of which are singletons. The sequencing here drew on peripheral blood, taken on day 0 of AZD1222 vaccination. These receptors all come from an adult in good health. The CDR3 runs from the conserved cysteine through the conserved F or W. D genes are given only for firm matches. Size is omitted from some rows. Given values are once, few, many or a class for expanded clones.

v_call	j_call	cdr3_length	clone_size	d_call	cdr3_nt	cdr3_aa
TRBV6-6	TRBJ1-2	13	NA	TRBD1	TGTGCCAGCAGGAAGGACAGGGTGAACGGCTACACCTTC	CASRKDRVNGYTF
TRBV9	TRBJ1-6	15	once	NA	TGTGCCAGCAGCGTAGTAGAGACAACCAATTCACCCCTCCACTTT	CASSVVETTNSPLHF
TRBV7-2	TRBJ2-7	13	NA	TRBD2	TGTGCCAGCAGCTCCGGGGGGAACTACGAGCAGTACTTC	CASSSGGNYEQYF
TRBV5-1	TRBJ2-2	14	NA	NA	TGCGCCAGCACCCGTAGGGGTGAGACCGGGGAGCTGTTTTTT	CASTRRGETGELFF
TRBV5-1	TRBJ2-1	15	NA	TRBD1	TGCGCCAGCAGTCGTTGGGGACAGGTGGACAATGAGCAGTTCTTC	CASSRWGQVDNEQFF
TRBV25-1	TRBJ1-4	11	NA	NA	TGTGCCAGCGCTAGAGGGGAAAAACTGTTTTTT	CASARGEKLFF
TRBV15	TRBJ2-6	16	NA	NA	TGTGCCACCAGCAGAGATCCCCAATCCGGGGCCAACGTCCTGACTTTC	CATSRDPQSGANVLTF
TRBV4-1	TRBJ2-1	15	NA	NA	TGCGCCAGCAGCCAAGGTCACAGCTCCTACAATGAGCAGTTCTTC	CASSQGHSSYNEQFF
TRBV28	TRBJ2-1	19	NA	TRBD2	TGTGCCAGCAGTTCAAGTGAGCTTATACTAGCGAGCTCCTACAATGAGCAGTTCTTC	CASSSSELILASSYNEQFF
TRBV4-2	TRBJ1-3	16	NA	NA	TGTGCCAGCAGCCAAGAAGCAGGGATGTTTGGAAACACCATATATTTT	CASSQEAGMFGNTIYF
TRBV5-4	TRBJ1-1	13	few	TRBD1	TGTGCCAGCAGCTTAACTGGGACAGCTGAAGCTTTCTTT	CASSLTGTAEAFF
TRBV14	TRBJ2-7	15	NA	NA	TGTGCCAGCAGCCAAGTGTTTACAGGGCCCTACGAGCAGTACTTC	CASSQVFTGPYEQYF
TRBV9	TRBJ2-5	12	NA	NA	TGTGCCAGCAGCGTCAATCTTGAGACCCAGTACTTC	CASSVNLETQYF
TRBV24-1	TRBJ2-5	14	NA	NA	TGTGCCACCGCCGGACCACCGGAGGGAGAGACCCAGTACTTC	CATAGPPEGETQYF
TRBV28	TRBJ1-5	16	NA	NA	TGTGCCAGCAGTACCGGAGGCCAAGGGCCTCACCAGCCCCAGCATTTT	CASSTGGQGPHQPQHF
TRBV4-3	TRBJ2-6	15	once	NA	TGCGCCAGCAGCCAAGACAGGGGTGGGGCCAACGTCCTGACTTTC	CASSQDRGGANVLTF
TRBV28	TRBJ2-3	11	NA	NA	TGTGCCACTAGAACAACAGATACGCAGTATTTT	CATRTTDTQYF
TRBV18	TRBJ2-5	13	NA	NA	TGTGCCAGCTCACCCGGTGTCCAAGAGACCCAGTACTTC	CASSPGVQETQYF
TRBV30	TRBJ1-2	11	NA	NA	TGTGCCGAGACACACAACTATGGCTACACCTTC	CAETHNYGYTF
TRBV27	TRBJ2-3	13	NA	NA	TGTGCCAGCAGCCCCCTCGCGGTTCATACGCAGTATTTT	CASSPLAVHTQYF
TRBV28	TRBJ2-7	15	NA	TRBD2	TGTGCCAGCAGTGCGCCGGGACTAGCGGTTTACGAGCAGTACTTC	CASSAPGLAVYEQYF
TRBV4-2	TRBJ2-1	13	NA	NA	TGTGCCAGCAGCCAAGACTTAGTAGATGAGCAGTTCTTC	CASSQDLVDEQFF
TRBV6-1	TRBJ2-1	12	NA	NA	TGTGCCAGCAGTGATGGGATCAATGAGCAGTTCTTC	CASSDGINEQFF
TRBV10-3	TRBJ1-6	16	NA	TRBD1	TGTGCCATCAGTGAGCCCGACAGGGGGACTAATTCACCCCTCCACTTT	CAISEPDRGTNSPLHF
TRBV19	TRBJ1-1	11	NA	NA	TGTGCCAGTAGCTATAATCGAGAAGCTTTCTTT	CASSYNREAFF
TRBV9	TRBJ2-3	16	NA	NA	TGTGCCAGCAGCGTAGAAGACAATCCTAGCACAGATACGCAGTATTTT	CASSVEDNPSTDTQYF
TRBV6-2/TRBV6-3	TRBJ1-6	14	NA	TRBD1	TGTGCCAGCAGTACTTCAGGGGGGTCATCACCCCTCCACTTT	CASSTSGGSSPLHF
TRBV7-3	TRBJ2-3	13	NA	NA	TGTGCCAGCAGCTTCATGGGTGTGGATACGCAGTATTTT	CASSFMGVDTQYF
TRBV4-1	TRBJ2-1	17	NA	NA	TGCGCCAGCAGCCAAGACGGGGGGCCGGGGTCCTACAATGAGCAGTTCTTC	CASSQDGGPGSYNEQFF
TRBV5-1	TRBJ1-1	13	few	NA	TGCGCCAGCAGCTTCGACCGGGCCACTGAAGCTTTCTTT	CASSFDRATEAFF
TRBV27	TRBJ2-6	16	NA	NA	TGTGCCAGCACCGAGGGGACATCCCTTCGAGCCAACGTCCTGACTTTC	CASTEGTSLRANVLTF
TRBV10-3	TRBJ1-2	16	NA	NA	TGTGCCATCAGTCCGTCTCGGGCCTGGACGGACTATGGCTACACCTTC	CAISPSRAWTDYGYTF
TRBV27	TRBJ1-1	15	once	NA	TGTGCCAGCAGTTTATTGCGGGAGGTGAACACTGAAGCTTTCTTT	CASSLLREVNTEAFF
TRBV10-1	TRBJ2-5	13	NA	NA	TGCGCCAGCAGCCAGCAGGTCCAAGAGACCCAGTACTTC	CASSQQVQETQYF
TRBV9	TRBJ1-6	15	NA	NA	TGTGCCAGCAGCGCCGCCGGGCAGTTATATTCACCCCTCCACTTT	CASSAAGQLYSPLHF
TRBV18	TRBJ2-2	17	few	TRBD2	TGTGCCAGCTCTAACTTTCAGGGACTAGACCCCACCGGGGAGCTGTTTTTT	CASSNFQGLDPTGELFF
TRBV10-1	TRBJ2-4	13	NA	TRBD2	TGCGCCAGCAGTGGACTAGCAGGGAACATTCAGTACTTC	CASSGLAGNIQYF